Listed below are T cell receptor beta chains from one sample, sequenced in a study of shared clonotypes between healthy human individuals. This table comes from immunoSEQ multiplex PCR, and its TCRdb copy is limited to in-frame clones, with some not included. The sample includes approximately 940,000 clones, about 80% of them seen just once. Material for sequencing was memory CD4+ T cells sorted from blood. The receptors here all came from a man younger than 35 in good health. The CDR3 runs from the conserved cysteine through the conserved F or W. Each record gives: D gene, J gene, V gene, clone size, CDR3 protein, CDR3 DNA. D genes are given only for firm matches. The size of a clone is reported for some rows only, either as once, few or many, or as a class for expanded clones.

TRBD2 | TRBJ2-4 | TRBV7-2 | NA | CASSLGGTAKNIQYF | TGTGCCAGCAGCTTGGGGGGGACGGCCAAAAACATTCAGTACTTC
TRBD2 | TRBJ2-3 | TRBV5-1 | NA | CASREAGDRTDTQYF | TGCGCCAGCAGGGAGGCGGGGGATCGAACAGATACGCAGTATTTT
NA | TRBJ2-7 | TRBV19 | NA | CASSSSSAGAYEQYF | TGTGCCAGTAGTTCGTCTTCGGCAGGAGCCTACGAGCAGTACTTC
NA | TRBJ2-3 | TRBV7-3 | once | CASSLKGQHTDTQYF | TGTGCCAGCAGCTTAAAGGGGCAGCACACAGATACGCAGTATTTT
NA | TRBJ1-1 | TRBV6-1 | NA | CASSEIGREAFF | TGTGCCAGCAGTGAAATCGGACGTGAAGCTTTCTTT
TRBD1 | TRBJ1-6 | TRBV28 | NA | CASTPRTGANSPLHF | TGTGCCAGCACCCCTAGGACAGGGGCGAATTCACCCCTCCACTTT
TRBD2 | TRBJ2-3 | TRBV10-3 | NA | CAISGLAESTDTQYF | TGTGCCATCAGTGGACTAGCGGAGAGCACAGATACGCAGTATTTT
TRBD1 | TRBJ2-2 | TRBV7-2 | NA | CASSFGTGGTGELFF | TGTGCCAGCAGCTTCGGGACAGGAGGCACCGGGGAGCTGTTTTTT
TRBD1 | TRBJ2-4 | TRBV19 | NA | CASRPQPGQGLNIQYF | TGTGCCAGTAGACCGCAACCGGGACAGGGTTTGAACATTCAGTACTTC
NA | TRBJ2-1 | TRBV18 | few | CASSLNIDKEQFF | TGTGCCAGCTCCCTTAACATCGACAAAGAGCAGTTCTTC
NA | TRBJ2-3 | TRBV11-2 | NA | CASSPKRDTQYF | TGTGCCAGCAGCCCTAAGAGAGATACGCAGTATTTT
NA | TRBJ1-2 | TRBV25-1 | NA | CAAGQPIYGYTF | TGTGCCGCGGGCCAGCCTATTTATGGCTACACCTTC
TRBD1 | TRBJ1-1 | TRBV28 | NA | CASSRLTGASTEAFF | TGTGCCAGCAGTCGGTTGACAGGGGCGAGCACTGAAGCTTTCTTT
NA | TRBJ2-2 | TRBV11-3 | NA | CASSLDFGDSGELFF | TGTGCCAGCAGCTTAGACTTCGGGGACTCCGGGGAGCTGTTTTTT
NA | TRBJ1-4 | TRBV19 | NA | CASSVPGTSEKLFF | TGTGCCAGTAGTGTCCCGGGAACTAGTGAAAAACTGTTTTTT
TRBD2 | TRBJ2-7 | TRBV29-1 | NA | CSAASGGSEQYF | TGCAGCGCCGCTAGCGGGGGTAGCGAGCAGTACTTC
NA | TRBJ2-3 | TRBV29-1 | once | CSVERDTDTQYF | TGCAGCGTTGAGCGAGACACAGATACGCAGTATTTT
NA | TRBJ1-1 | TRBV28 | NA | CASSFQNNLNTEAFF | TGTGCCAGCAGTTTTCAGAACAATCTTAACACTGAAGCTTTCTTT
NA | TRBJ2-7 | TRBV7-9 | few | CASSDIRRFPYEQYF | TGTGCCAGCAGCGATATTCGTAGGTTCCCATACGAGCAGTACTTC
TRBD1 | TRBJ2-7 | TRBV28 | NA | CASSGGRGSAEQYF | TGTGCCAGCAGTGGGGGCAGGGGGAGCGCCGAGCAGTACTTC
NA | TRBJ1-6 | TRBV4-3 | once | CASSQASRRRGPSSYNSPLHF | TGCGCCAGCAGCCAAGCATCCAGGAGAAGGGGTCCCAGCTCCTATAATTCACCCCTCCACTTT
NA | TRBJ2-1 | TRBV7-7 | NA | CASRKDLTSSYNEQFF | TGTGCTAGCAGGAAGGACTTAACTAGCTCCTACAATGAGCAGTTCTTC
NA | TRBJ1-5 | TRBV2 | NA | CASSEGRQDNQPQHF | TGTGCCAGCAGTGAGGGGCGACAGGACAATCAGCCCCAGCATTTT
NA | TRBJ2-7 | TRBV5-6 | NA | CASSPGRSYEQYF | TGTGCCAGCAGCCCGGGACGGAGCTACGAGCAGTACTTC
NA | TRBJ1-6 | TRBV4-1 | NA | CASSQLRGTPLHF | TGCGCCAGCAGCCAATTAAGGGGTACACCCCTCCACTTT
TRBD1 | TRBJ1-2 | TRBV2 | NA | CASRDGTGSGYTF | TGTGCCAGCAGGGACGGGACAGGGAGTGGCTACACCTTC
TRBD1 | TRBJ2-4 | TRBV28 | NA | CASSLPPRTGKNIQYF | TGTGCCAGCAGTTTACCCCCACGGACAGGGAAAAACATTCAGTACTTC
NA | TRBJ1-2 | TRBV7-9 | many | CASSPHDHGYTF | TGTGCCAGCAGCCCTCACGATCACGGCTACACCTTC
NA | TRBJ1-2 | TRBV6-5 | NA | CASSYSIDSQYGYTF | TGTGCCAGCAGTTACTCGATCGACAGTCAATATGGCTACACCTTC
NA | TRBJ2-5 | TRBV5-1 | NA | CASSLSVRGTQYF | TGCGCCAGCAGCTTGTCGGTCAGGGGGACCCAGTACTTC
NA | TRBJ2-7 | TRBV5-1 | NA | CASSSTLYEQYF | TGCGCCAGCAGCTCGACACTTTACGAGCAGTACTTC